The present T cell receptor (beta chain) was sequenced within a study of human T cells and chemical hapten exposure. Study as a whole: There were per-sample TCR yield variations, arising mainly from small pooled library volume differences. The study, taken as a whole, reports: It should be noted that donors had alopecia, so their immune response may differ from healthy people's.

Time point denoted: patch test 2, 6 weeks after DPC sensitization. Treatment of the sample: therapeutic diphenylcyclopropenone sensitization with weekly scalp DPC. With regard to this clonotype: Its antigen is still unknown.

This CDR3 region has 16 residues. V shed 0 bases, J shed 8 bases, and the junction held 10 bases outside the gene matches. Germline V lookup: CDR1 SGHKS, CDR2 YYEKEE (reference sequence). The study used a library that attached unique molecular identifiers to individual cDNA molecules. TCRdb re-derived calls from the RACE reads in MiXCR, one entry per CDR3 protein. The sample comprises 85,000 or so distinct CDR3 sequences, around 10% of which are singletons, and around 1.6% rests with the top ten. Source: whole blood, taken in connection with sensitization to the hapten diphenylcyclopropenone (DPC). The TCR originated in a man younger than 35 with alopecia areata. Some clones in this sample may be carry-over from other donors' samples. The V and J genes are TRBV5-5 and TRBJ1-2; 10 bases are a match to TRBD1. CDR3 loop: CASSLAVGTGARGYTF. In DNA, the CDR3 is TGTGCCAGCAGCTTGGCTGTTGGGACAGGGGCACGGGGCTACACCTTC. The whole variable domain, remainder taken from reference TRBV5-5 and TRBJ1-2, is DAGVTQSPTHLIKTRGQQVTLRCSPISGHKSVSWYQQVLGQGPQFIFQYYEKEERGRGNFPDRFSARQFPNYSSELNVNALLLGDSALYLCASSLAVGTGARGYTFGSGTRLTVV.